Below, 7 T cell receptor beta chains from the same sample are listed, as sequenced in a study of blood T cell repertoires in COVID-19. Sequencing used immunoSEQ multiplex PCR; TCRdb keeps in-frame clones, though not all of them. The table includes approximately 93,000 clones, around 72% detected once. The sample taken for sequencing was peripheral blood. These receptors all come from a woman older than 75 with acute or convalescent COVID-19.

This chain uses TRBV5-1 with TRBJ2-2; 8 nucleotides align to TRBD2. The CDR3 length is 16 residues. V dropped 4 bases and J dropped 5; count of bases not matched to a gene: 10. Germline V CDR1 and CDR2: SGHRS, YFSETQ. The chain's CDR3 is CASSLAGGARTGELFF. CDR3 sequence (DNA): TGCGCCAGCAGCCTAGCCGGGGGGGCCCGGACCGGGGAGCTGTTTTTT.

This chain connects TRBV21-1 to TRBJ1-5. TRBV21-1 is an annotated pseudogene. CDR3 length equals 15 residues. The DNA for the CDR3 is TGTGCCAGCAACCTGTTTGGGGAGATTGTCCAGCCCCAGCATTTT. This gives the protein CASNLFGEIVQPQHF.

This clone came up once. The rearrangement joins TRBV18 to TRBJ1-1; TRBD1 aligns across 7 bases. Germline CDR1 is KGHSH and CDR2 is LQKENI. This CDR3 is built from 14 residues. Trimming cost V 3 bases and J 5 bases; bases outside gene matches: 6. The CDR3 spells CASSPGQLGTEAFF. CDR3 nucleotide sequence: TGTGCCAGCTCACCGGGACAGTTAGGAACTGAAGCTTTCTTT.

Points on this clone: Other DNA sequences in this sample translate to the same CDR3. This rearrangement joins TRBV18 to TRBJ1-2; D ambiguous. From germline, CDR1 is KGHSH and CDR2 LQKENI. This CDR3 is built from 13 residues. Trimming pared 3 bases from V and 0 bases from J, leaving 5 bases between. CDR3 nucleotides: TGTGCCAGCTCACCGGAGGCTAACTATGGCTACACCTTC. Its protein product is CASSPEANYGYTF.

This clone was counted a single time. V usage is TRBV5-4 and J usage is TRBJ2-2; D gene uncertain. Germline assignment: CDR1 SGHNT and CDR2 YYREEE (reference sequence). The CDR3 runs to 11 residues. V was trimmed by 4 bases and J by 7 bases, leaving 5 bases between them. The DNA of the CDR3 is TGTGCCAGCAGCGAGAACGGGGAGCTGTTTTTT. Encoded protein: CASSENGELFF.

The chain recombines TRBV9 with TRBJ1-2; D might be TRBD1 (6 bases). The germline CDR1 and CDR2 sequences are SGDLS and YYNGEE. The germline V and J ends were trimmed by 5 bases and 3 bases, with 11 bases remaining between them. CDR3 size: 13 residues. The CDR3 reads CASSLQGHYGYTF. The CDR3 DNA reads as TGTGCCAGCAGTCTCCAGGGGCACTATGGCTACACCTTC.

This clone was detected a few times. The V gene is TRBV27, the J gene TRBJ1-5; a possible D gene is TRBD1 (5 bases). Deletions cut 3 bases from V and 3 bases from J, with 18 bases between. The length of the CDR3 is 17 residues. Per the germline V gene, CDR1 is MNHEY and CDR2 is SMNVEV (reference sequence). DNA for the CDR3: TGTGCCAGCAGTTTCAGCAGCCGGAACAGGTACAATCAGCCCCAGCATTTT. Protein: CASSFSSRNRYNQPQHF.